This T cell receptor beta chain derives from a study of T cells in localized non-small cell lung cancer. Points from the study as a whole: Sequencing involved a lone tumor region, leaving heterogeneity possible.

The CDR3 length is 17 residues. Trimming took 5 bases from V and 1 from J, leaving 17 bases between them. Germline CDR1 KGHSH, CDR2 LQKENI. This table comes from immunoSEQ multiplex PCR, and its TCRdb copy is limited to in-frame clones, with some not included. The sample records approximately 28,000 clones, approximately 92% being singletons. A note on this clone: Its specificity is not known.

The chain has TRBV18 and TRBJ2-2; D may match TRBD1 or TRBD2 (5 bases each). This material consisted of peripheral blood mononuclear cells, taken before any cancer treatment. The TCR sequence derives from a woman aged 40-70 years with stage III lung adenocarcinoma. As DNA, the CDR3 is TGTGCCAGCTCAACAGAGGGGATCATCGGGAACACCGGGGAGCTGTTTTTT. Protein: CASSTEGIIGNTGELFF.